These T cell receptor beta chains were read from a single sample in a study of blood T cell dynamics during melanoma immunotherapy. Generated by immunoSEQ multiplex PCR, the TCRdb table keeps only in-frame clones and is missing some. The sample includes around 12,000 clones, 91% of them seen just once. This sample comprised effector memory CD8+ T cells from blood, obtained from a patient treated with checkpoint blockade. The receptors derive from a human donor with melanoma. CDR3s include the opening cysteine and the closing phenylalanine or tryptophan. D genes are given only for firm matches. Clone size is given for some rows only: seen once, a few or many times, or a class if the clone is expanded.

size | J | D | V | DNA | CDR3
NA | TRBJ2-7 | TRBD1 | TRBV27 | TGTGCCAGCAGTATACAGGGGGTCGGCGAGCAGTACTTC | CASSIQGVGEQYF
NA | TRBJ2-2 | NA | TRBV10-3 | TGTGCCATCAGTCGGGGGAGGGAGCTGTTTTTT | CAISRGRELFF
NA | TRBJ2-1 | NA | TRBV11-2 | TGTGCCAGCAGCTTAGCGGGGGGCTATGAGCAGTTCTTC | CASSLAGGYEQFF
few | TRBJ2-7 | NA | TRBV2 | TGTGCCAGCAGTGAGGTATCTAGTTTGAACGAGCAGTACTTC | CASSEVSSLNEQYF
NA | TRBJ1-1 | NA | TRBV29-1 | TGCAGCGTATGGTCAGGGCTTAATGAAGCTTTCTTT | CSVWSGLNEAFF
once | TRBJ2-7 | TRBD2 | TRBV7-6 | TGTGCCAGCAGCCAAACTAGCGGAATATCCTACGAGCAGTACTTC | CASSQTSGISYEQYF
NA | TRBJ2-1 | NA | TRBV27 | TGTGCCAGCAGTTTTGACCCTGACAATGAGCAGTTCTTC | CASSFDPDNEQFF
few | TRBJ1-5 | TRBD1 | TRBV7-9 | TGTGCCAGCAGCTTTGGACAGGACAATCAGCCCCAGCATTTT | CASSFGQDNQPQHF
NA | TRBJ2-3 | NA | TRBV19 | TGTGCCAGTAGGCTAGGGCTCACAGATACGCAGTATTTT | CASRLGLTDTQYF
NA | TRBJ2-5 | NA | TRBV5-1 | TGCGCCAGCAGCCTAGGACGGGAACAAGAGACCCAGTACTTC | CASSLGREQETQYF
NA | TRBJ1-2 | TRBD1 | TRBV5-6 | TGTGCCAGCAGCTTGTGGACAGGGGGCTCTTGCACCTTC | CASSLWTGGSCTF
NA | TRBJ2-7 | NA | TRBV4-1 | TGCGCCAGCAGCCCGGGGACGGAATCCTACGAGCAGTACTTC | CASSPGTESYEQYF
NA | TRBJ2-1 | NA | TRBV27 | TGTGCCAGCAGCTCTCTGGATGAGCAGTTCTTC | CASSSLDEQFF
NA | TRBJ2-5 | TRBD2 | TRBV7-8 | TGTGCCAGCAGCGTACTAGCGGGAGGGGGAGAGACCCAGTACTTC | CASSVLAGGGETQYF
NA | TRBJ1-5 | NA | TRBV19 | TGTGCCAGTAATCCGGACGGACTATATAGCAATCAGCCCCAGCATTTT | CASNPDGLYSNQPQHF
NA | TRBJ2-1 | TRBD2 | TRBV27 | TGTGCCAGCAGCGCAGGGACTAGCGTCGATGAGCAGTTCTTC | CASSAGTSVDEQFF
NA | TRBJ2-7 | TRBD2 | TRBV27 | TGTGCCAGCAGTTTCGGCGGGAGCTCCTACGAGCAGTACTTC | CASSFGGSSYEQYF
NA | TRBJ2-7 | NA | TRBV4-3 | TGCGCCAGCAGCCAAGCAATGAAGGGGGGCTACGAGCAGTACTTC | CASSQAMKGGYEQYF
NA | TRBJ2-1 | NA | TRBV7-2 | TGTGCCAGCAGCTGGGGACTCTACAATGAGCAGTTCTTC | CASSWGLYNEQFF
NA | TRBJ2-7 | TRBD2 | TRBV7-3 | TGTGCCAGCAGCTTACTAGCGGGAGCCGCCTCCTACGAGCAGTACTTC | CASSLLAGAASYEQYF
NA | TRBJ2-1 | NA | TRBV7-9 | TGTGCCAGCAGCGCCACAGGTTACAATGAGCAGTTCTTC | CASSATGYNEQFF
NA | TRBJ1-1 | TRBD1 | TRBV5-1 | TGCGCCAGCAGCGAGGCGACAGGGGGGGTGAACACTGAAGCTTTCTTT | CASSEATGGVNTEAFF
NA | TRBJ2-7 | NA | TRBV6-1 | TGTGCCAGCTCACAAGCGCACGAGCAGTACTTC | CASSQAHEQYF
NA | TRBJ1-1 | TRBD1 | TRBV28 | TGTGCCAGCAGTTTACCCACAGGGGCCATGAACACTGAAGCTTTCTTT | CASSLPTGAMNTEAFF
NA | TRBJ2-7 | NA | TRBV7-9 | TGTGCCAGCAGCTTAGTCAGTTACCCCTGGGAGCAGTACTTC | CASSLVSYPWEQYF